Shown below are 21 T cell receptor beta chains from a single sample sequenced in a study of prognosis after radiotherapy for stage I lung cancer. With two-round multiplex PCR, TCR beta CDR3 sequences were amplified from genomic DNA. Amplification during the initial PCR round employed primers specific to each TRBV and TRBJ gene. TCRdb re-derived calls from the multiplex PCR reads in MiXCR, one entry per CDR3 protein. Of approximately 13,000 distinct CDR3 sequences detected, approximately 31% appear once; the ten largest clones hold 25% to 35%. This material consisted of PBMCs, taken before or after stereotactic body radiation therapy (not recorded which). These receptors all stem from a donor aged 50 or older with non-small cell lung cancer.

Ten or more counts support this clonotype. V is TRBV7-9 and J is TRBJ2-3; 11 nucleotides align to TRBD2. With V trimmed by 5 bases and J by 2 bases, 6 bases remained unmatched. CDR1 SEHNR and CDR2 FQNEAQ come from the germline V gene (reference sequence). The CDR3 sequence is 16 residues long. CDR3 sequence: CASSVSGRAVTDTQYF. For the CDR3, the DNA is TGTGCCAGCAGCGTTAGCGGGAGGGCGGTCACAGATACGCAGTATTTT.

There are many counts of this clonotype. This chain connects TRBV7-9 to TRBJ1-1, with D perhaps matching TRBD1 (5 bases). Looked up from germline, CDR1 is SEHNR and CDR2 is FQNEAQ (reference sequence). V was pared by 4 bases and J by 1 base, with 7 bases between. This CDR3 is 13 amino acids long. Written as DNA, the CDR3 is TGTGCCAGCAGCTCAGGGAGGAACACTGAAGCTTTCTTT. It translates to CASSSGRNTEAFF.

J is TRBJ2-5 and V is TRBV27; TRBD2 matches 10 bases. The CDR3 spans 17 residues. Germline trimming cut 5 bases from V and 0 bases from J; bases unmatched to any gene: 9. The germline V gene has CDR1 MNHEY and CDR2 SMNVEV (reference sequence). The CDR3 here is CASSGRTSGKYQETQYF. The CDR3 bases are TGTGCCAGCAGTGGAAGGACTAGCGGCAAGTACCAAGAGACCCAGTACTTC.

There are many counts of this clonotype. The gene calls are TRBV20-1 and TRBJ2-1; TRBD1 matches at 9 bases. Germline V CDR1 and CDR2: DFQATT, SNEGSKA (reference sequence). Trimming at V came to 6 bases and at J to 8 bases, leaving 14 bases not matched to a gene. The CDR3 runs 15 residues. The DNA for the CDR3 is TGCAGTGCAAACCCGGGACAGGGTCTGCGGTATGAGCAGTTCTTC. Protein: CSANPGQGLRYEQFF.

There are many counts of this clonotype. Just one base apart from a much larger clone, this may be a read error. The chain is built from TRBV9 and TRBJ2-5; D remains unclear. Germline assignment: CDR1 SGDLS and CDR2 YYNGEE. This CDR3 region has 14 residues. The CDR3 region has the DNA TGTGCCAGCAGCGTAGGCCTCATCCAAGAGGCCCAGTACTTC. Residues: CASSVGLIQEAQYF. The whole variable domain, remainder taken from reference TRBV9 and TRBJ2-5, is DSGVTQTPKHLITATGQRVTLRCSPRSGDLSVYWYQQSLDQGLQFLIQYYNGEERAKGNILERFSAQQFPDLHSELNLSSLELGDSALYFCASSVGLIQEAQYFGPGTRLLVL.

This clonotype was observed many times. J is TRBJ1-1 and V is TRBV14, with 7 bases lining up with TRBD1. Per the germline V gene, CDR1 is SGHDN and CDR2 is FVKESK. The CDR3 has 13 residues. The V segment lost 5 bases and the J segment 8 bases; nucleotides outside the gene matches: 8. This CDR3 is CASSIQGTTEAFF. In DNA form, the CDR3 reads TGTGCCAGCAGCATACAGGGGACTACCGAAGCTTTCTTT.

In the case of this clonotype: A read error may explain this, as a much larger clone is one base away. The rearrangement links TRBV6-1 to TRBJ2-5; TRBD2 is a possible D gene (5 bases). The CDR3 sequence is 13 residues long. The germline V gene has CDR1 MNHNS and CDR2 SASEGT. CDR3: CATQEEFQENQYF. DNA of the CDR3: TGTGCCACCCAGGAGGAATTCCAAGAGAACCAGTACTTC.

This clonotype was seen ten or more times. The DNA of the CDR3 is TGTGCCAGTTGTCGGAATGAGGGAGGTACGCAGTATTTT. Its protein product is CASCRNEGGTQYF. V gene TRBV19 combines with J gene TRBJ2-3; D is possibly TRBD2 (6 bases). This CDR3 spans 13 amino acids. Germline CDR1 is LNHDA and CDR2 is SQIVND (reference sequence). Trimming cost V 8 bases and J 8 bases, with 17 bases left between them.

This clonotype was seen at least ten times. The rearrangement links TRBV14 to TRBJ1-5; D call uncertain. Trimming took 2 bases from V and 7 from J, leaving 9 bases between them. The V gene's germline CDR1 is SGHDN and CDR2 FVKESK. The CDR3 is 13 residues long. CDR3 region: CASSQNTEQPQHF. The CDR3 DNA reads TGTGCCAGCAGCCAAAACACGGAGCAGCCCCAGCATTTT. The complete variable domain, with remaining parts taken from reference TRBV14 and TRBJ1-5, reads EAGVTQFPSHSVIEKGQTVTLRCDPISGHDNLYWYRRVMGKEIKFLLHFVKESKQDESGMPNNRFLAERTGGTYSTLKVQPAELEDSGVYFCASSQNTEQPQHFGDGTRLSIL.

The CDR3 region is CAWSARGNTEAFF. The CDR3 region has the DNA TGTGCCTGGAGTGCGAGGGGGAACACTGAAGCTTTCTTT. The V call is TRBV30, the J call TRBJ1-1; D is perhaps TRBD1 (5 bases). With 1 base removed from V and 1 base from J, the gap between germline ends came to 7 bases. The CDR3 spans 13 residues. In germline, CDR1 is GTSNPN, CDR2 SVGIG (reference sequence). Using reference TRBV30 and TRBJ1-1 for the parts outside the CDR3, the full variable domain is SQTIHQWPATLVQPVGSPLSLECTVEGTSNPNLYWYRQAAGRGLQLLFYSVGIGQISSEVPQNLSASRPQDRQFILSSKKLLLSDSGFYLCAWSARGNTEAFFGQGTRLTVV.

Comments on this clonotype: A far larger clone is a single base away, which makes a read error likely. The rearrangement joins TRBV2 to TRBJ1-5; D uncertain. CDR1 and CDR2 (germline): SNHLY, FYNNEI. There are 15 residues in the CDR3. The CDR3 reads CTSSATTARNQPQHF. The CDR3 DNA follows: TGTACCAGCAGCGCCACGACCGCACGCAATCAGCCCCAGCATTTT.

This clonotype rates as medium-sized. This chain uses TRBV6-1 with TRBJ1-1; D unclear. V was pared by 1 base and J by 1 base, with 13 bases between. The CDR3 has 16 amino acids. Per the germline V gene, CDR1 is MNHNS and CDR2 is SASEGT. CDR3 in amino acids: CASSEDRSAPNTEAFF. DNA for the CDR3: TGTGCCAGCAGTGAAGATCGGTCGGCACCGAACACTGAAGCTTTCTTT.

The sample holds many counts of this clonotype. The chain couples TRBV5-1 to TRBJ1-1; 7 nucleotides agree with TRBD1. The CDR3 consists of 14 residues. The germline gives CDR1 SGHRS, CDR2 YFSETQ. J gave up 1 base and V 5 bases, and 5 bases lay outside the gene matches. The CDR3 sequence is CASRSTGPNTEAFF. The CDR3 nucleotides are TGCGCCAGCAGATCGACAGGGCCGAACACTGAAGCTTTCTTT.

This clonotype is deemed medium-sized. The V and J genes are TRBV9 and TRBJ2-1; D is ambiguous. V was clipped by 0 bases and J by 8 bases, with 12 bases between them. CDR3 length equals 14 residues. Germline V lookup: CDR1 SGDLS, CDR2 YYNGEE. CDR3 loop: CASSVAPVVHEQFF. The CDR3 DNA follows: TGTGCCAGCAGCGTAGCCCCGGTTGTACATGAGCAGTTCTTC.

This clonotype has at least ten counts. V and J are TRBV7-8 and TRBJ1-5, with TRBD1 matching over 7 bases. CDR1 and CDR2 from the germline V gene are SGHVS and FQNEAQ. There are 15 residues in the CDR3. Trimming at V came to 5 bases and at J to 3 bases, leaving 7 bases not matched to a gene. The CDR3 reads CASSQVGTANQPQHF. In DNA form, the CDR3 reads TGTGCCAGCAGCCAAGTAGGGACAGCCAATCAGCCCCAGCATTTT.

This clonotype was seen at least ten times. The V gene is TRBV6-1, the J gene TRBJ2-2; possible D gene TRBD2, 5 bases. Between the trimmed V and J ends, which lost 8 bases and 4 bases, there was a span of 5 bases. This CDR3 spans 11 amino acids. CDR1 is MNHNS, CDR2 SASEGT, per germline. In DNA, the CDR3 is TGTGCCAGCGGAGGCACCGGGGAGCTGTTTTTT. Protein product: CASGGTGELFF.

This clonotype was seen a single time. It is likely a read error: a sequence one base away is far more abundant. This sequence joins TRBV9 and TRBJ2-7, with D unclear. CDR1 SGDLS and CDR2 YYNGEE come from the germline V gene. The germline V and J ends were trimmed by 4 bases and 2 bases, with 16 bases remaining between them. The CDR3 consists of 15 residues. The CDR3 loop is CASSLRLGKPYEQYF. The CDR3 DNA follows: TGTGCCAGCAGCTTAAGATTGGGGAAACCCTACGAGCAGTACTTC.

The chain uses TRBV6-2 or TRBV6-3 and TRBJ1-2; perhaps TRBD1 as D (5 bases). The CDR3 consists of 14 residues. V lost 4 bases, J lost 4 bases, and 13 bases lay in between. CDR1 and CDR2 from the germline V gene are MNHEY and SVGEGT. CDR3: CASSSPGTGYGYTF. CDR3 coding DNA: TGTGCCAGCAGTTCCCCCGGGACCGGCTATGGCTACACCTTC.

This clonotype was counted at least ten times. The gene calls are TRBV2 and TRBJ2-5; no definite D call. CDR1 and CDR2 from the germline V gene are SNHLY and FYNNEI. The CDR3 has 13 residues. Trimming cost V 4 bases and J 2 bases, with 8 bases left between them. Here the CDR3 DNA reads TGTGCCAGCAGTGGCGGCAGACAAGAGACCCAGTACTTC. Translating it yields CASSGGRQETQYF.

The chain links TRBV20-1 to TRBJ2-3; a weak D match, TRBD1 (6 bases). Germline CDR1 reads DFQATT; CDR2 reads SNEGSKA (reference sequence). The CDR3 has 14 residues. Trimming pared 3 bases from V and 5 bases from J, leaving 15 bases between. Here the CDR3 DNA reads TGCAGTGCTAGGCAGGGGCCCGTGGGAGATACGCAGTATTTT. It is translated as CSARQGPVGDTQYF.

In its sample, this clonotype ranks as medium-sized. CDR3 amino acids: CASSPTRTSGRVAQYF. The DNA of the CDR3 is TGTGCCAGCAGCCCAACCCGGACTAGCGGGAGGGTTGCGCAGTATTTT. The chain recombines TRBV7-2 with TRBJ2-3, with 15 positions matching TRBD2. CDR3 length equals 16 residues. CDR1 is SGHTA and CDR2 is FQGNSA in the germline V gene. V shed 5 bases, J shed 10 bases, and the junction held 10 bases outside the gene matches.